This passage covers 7 T cell receptor beta chains from one sample sequenced in a study of T-cell reconstitution after alpha-beta-depleted transplantation in children (dated by TCRdb to 2016 to 2017). The library came from PCR. TCRdb records Illumina HiSeq 2500 as the sequencer. TCR libraries were prepared with molecular barcoding, using unique molecular identifiers to normalize TCRbeta repertoire quantification. Starting from the raw public reads, TCRdb applied fastp trimming at Q25, assembled clones with MiXCR and retained in-frame beta chains. Each record represents a unique CDR3 protein, reported with the most common genes and DNA among its rows. The sample table lists about 92,000 distinct CDR3 sequences, 9% to 15% of them with a count of one. About 14% of the sample rests with the top ten. Here the sequenced sample was PBMCs from the stem cell graft donor, taken from the stem cell graft. Source of these receptors: a human donor who donated a stem cell graft to a child with inherited bone marrow failure.

This clonotype has ten or more counts. The rearrangement uses TRBV18 and TRBJ2-1; D is unresolved. The V end lost 1 base, the J end lost 10 bases, and 17 bases lay between the germline ends. From germline, CDR1 is KGHSH and CDR2 LQKENI. This CDR3 has 15 residues. The CDR3 nucleotides are TGTGCCAGCTCACCACTCCCGAGTTCAACCGGCGAGCAGTTCTTC. Protein sequence: CASSPLPSSTGEQFF.

In regard to this clonotype: A much larger clone lies one base from this, so it may be a read error. J is TRBJ1-1 and V is TRBV7-9, with TRBD1 matching over 8 bases. Germline trimming cut 5 bases from V and 6 bases from J; bases unmatched to any gene: 8. Looked up from germline, CDR1 is SEHNR and CDR2 is FQNEAQ (reference sequence). There are 14 residues in the CDR3. DNA of the CDR3: TGTGCCAGCAGCAAACATACAGGGGGGGCTGAAGCTTTCTTT. This encodes CASSKHTGGAEAFF.

V and J are TRBV4-3 and TRBJ2-1; possible D gene TRBD1, 7 bases. With 2 bases removed from V and 4 bases from J, the gap between germline ends came to 12 bases. This CDR3 region has 15 residues. CDR1 and CDR2 from the germline V gene are LGHNA and YSLEER. The CDR3: CASSQPRGVYNEQFF. In DNA, the CDR3 is TGCGCCAGCAGCCAACCCAGGGGGGTTTACAATGAGCAGTTCTTC.

The chain uses TRBV6-5 and TRBJ2-3; the match to TRBD2 covers 8 bases. The ends lost 2 bases at V and 2 bases at J; junction bases unmatched: 6. The CDR3 consists of 16 residues. Germline V gene data show CDR1 as MNHEY and CDR2 as SVGAGI. The CDR3 sequence is CASSYGVAGLTDTQYF. CDR3 DNA sequence: TGTGCCAGCAGTTACGGGGTAGCGGGACTCACAGATACGCAGTATTTT.

This clonotype was counted ten times or more. The J gene is TRBJ2-2, the V gene TRBV12-3 or TRBV12-4, with 11 bases fitting TRBD2. This CDR3 region has 16 residues. V lost 6 bases and J lost 7; bases outside the gene matches: 10. The CDR3 DNA reads TGTGCCAGCAGCCGAAATAGCGGGAGGGGTGGCGGGGAGCTGTTTTTT. Protein product: CASSRNSGRGGGELFF.

V gene TRBV28 combines with J gene TRBJ2-5; TRBD2 matches at 7 bases. The V and J ends lost 2 bases and 5 bases, in that order; junction bases with no gene match: 2. CDR1 and CDR2 (germline): MDHEN, SYDVKM. CDR3 size: 13 residues. CDR3 coding DNA: TGTGCCAGCAGTTTAGCGGGAGATGAGACCCAGTACTTC. Its translation is CASSLAGDETQYF.

This clonotype was seen at least ten times. The chain recombines TRBV5-8 with TRBJ1-5, with TRBD1 as a possible D gene (5 bases). CDR3 length: 15 residues. V gave up 4 bases and J gave up 0 bases, with 11 bases separating them. Germline lookup yields CDR1 SGHTS and CDR2 YDEGEE. The CDR3 DNA reads as TGTGCCAGCAGCCGGGGCCGTTATAGCAATCAGCCCCAGCATTTT. It specifies CASSRGRYSNQPQHF.